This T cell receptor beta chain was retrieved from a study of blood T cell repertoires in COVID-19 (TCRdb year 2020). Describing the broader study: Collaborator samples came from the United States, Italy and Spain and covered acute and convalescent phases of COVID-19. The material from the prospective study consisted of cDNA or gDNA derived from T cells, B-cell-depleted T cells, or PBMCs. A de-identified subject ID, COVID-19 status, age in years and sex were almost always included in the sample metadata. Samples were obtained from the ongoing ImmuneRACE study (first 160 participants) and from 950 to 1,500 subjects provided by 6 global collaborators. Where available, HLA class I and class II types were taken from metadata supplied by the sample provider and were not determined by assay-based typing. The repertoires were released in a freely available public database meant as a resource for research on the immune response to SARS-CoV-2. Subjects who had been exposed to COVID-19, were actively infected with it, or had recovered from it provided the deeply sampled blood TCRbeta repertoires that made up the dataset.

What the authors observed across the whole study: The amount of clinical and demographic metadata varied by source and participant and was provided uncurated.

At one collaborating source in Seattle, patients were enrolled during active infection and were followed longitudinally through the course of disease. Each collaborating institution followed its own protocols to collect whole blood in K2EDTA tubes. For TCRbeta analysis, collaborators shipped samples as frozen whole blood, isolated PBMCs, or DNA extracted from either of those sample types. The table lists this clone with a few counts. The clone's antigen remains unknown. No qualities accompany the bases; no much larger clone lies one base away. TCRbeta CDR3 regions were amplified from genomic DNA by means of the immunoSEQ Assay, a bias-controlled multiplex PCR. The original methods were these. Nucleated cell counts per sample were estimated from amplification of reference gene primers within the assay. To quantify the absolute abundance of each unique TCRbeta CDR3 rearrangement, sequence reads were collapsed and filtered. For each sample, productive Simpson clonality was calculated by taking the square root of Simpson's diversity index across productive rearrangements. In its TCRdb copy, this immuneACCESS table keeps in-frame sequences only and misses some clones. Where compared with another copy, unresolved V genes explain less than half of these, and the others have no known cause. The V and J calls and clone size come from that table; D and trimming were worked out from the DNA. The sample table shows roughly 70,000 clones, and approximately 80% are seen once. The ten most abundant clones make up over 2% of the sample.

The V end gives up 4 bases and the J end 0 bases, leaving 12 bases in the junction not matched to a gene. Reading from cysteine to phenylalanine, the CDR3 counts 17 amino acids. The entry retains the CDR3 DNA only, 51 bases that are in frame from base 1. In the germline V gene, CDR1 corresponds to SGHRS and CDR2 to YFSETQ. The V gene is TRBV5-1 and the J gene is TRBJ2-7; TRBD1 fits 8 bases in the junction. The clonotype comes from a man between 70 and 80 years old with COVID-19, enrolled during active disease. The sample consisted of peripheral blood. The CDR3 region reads CASSLPRTGKASYEQYF. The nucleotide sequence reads TGCGCCAGCAGCCTCCCAAGGACAGGGAAGGCCTCCTACGAGCAGTACTTC.